These 5 T cell receptor beta chains originate from one sample sequenced in a study of T-cell memory formation after mild COVID-19. TCRdb used MiXCR to reprocess the 5' RACE reads, holding one entry per CDR3 protein. Of about 430,000 distinct CDR3 sequences listed, 20% to 30% are singletons. The specimen sequenced was PBMCs or a T cell subset sorted from them (not recorded which). Receptors originate from an adult woman who had mild COVID-19 (a few samples of this study predate the infection). Cell type and time point are not known.

This clonotype was seen only a few times. This chain joins TRBV4-1 and TRBJ1-1; D unresolved. Germline CDR1 reads MGHRA; CDR2 reads YSYEKL. Trimming shortened V by 1 base and J by 6 bases, and 15 bases separated the two germline ends. The CDR3 sequence is 15 residues long. In nucleotides, the CDR3 is TGCGCCAGCAGCCAAGTCACCACCCTGAGGTCTGAAGCTTTCTTT. It encodes CASSQVTTLRSEAFF.

This chain links TRBV20-1 with TRBJ2-7; TRBD2 matches at 7 bases. The germline V gene encodes CDR1 DFQATT and CDR2 SNEGSKA (reference sequence). CDR3 length equals 15 residues. J was trimmed by 1 base and V by 0 bases; bases with no gene match: 6. The CDR3 is CSARDLASGSYEQYF. The CDR3 bases are TGCAGTGCTAGAGACCTAGCTAGCGGATCCTACGAGCAGTACTTC.

This clonotype was seen more than once but under ten times. The CDR3 loop is CASSPGTGALNTEAFF. In nucleotides, the CDR3 is TGTGCCAGCAGCCCCGGGACAGGGGCCTTGAACACTGAAGCTTTCTTT. This sequence joins TRBV7-6 and TRBJ1-1; 10 bases line up with TRBD1. This CDR3 has 16 residues. In germline, CDR1 is SGHVS, CDR2 FNYEAQ. V lost 5 bases to trimming and J lost 0 bases; unmatched junction nucleotides: 6.

V gene TRBV2 combines with J gene TRBJ1-4, with D unclear. The V and J ends lost 6 bases and 4 bases respectively, with 15 bases between them. Germline V gene data show CDR1 as SNHLY and CDR2 as FYNNEI. This CDR3 comprises 15 residues. The CDR3 region is CASSRYSVRNEKLFF. The CDR3 nucleotides read TGTGCCAGCAGCCGTTACAGCGTCCGTAATGAAAAACTGTTTTTT.

The CDR3 here is CASSPTSGPRNEQFF. For the CDR3, the DNA is TGTGCCAGCTCACCCACTAGCGGGCCGAGGAATGAGCAGTTCTTC. J is TRBJ2-1 and V is TRBV18; TRBD2 matches at 9 bases. The J segment lost 7 bases and the V segment lost 3 bases, leaving 7 bases of the junction unmatched. The CDR3 spans 15 residues. Germline CDR1 reads KGHSH; CDR2 reads LQKENI.